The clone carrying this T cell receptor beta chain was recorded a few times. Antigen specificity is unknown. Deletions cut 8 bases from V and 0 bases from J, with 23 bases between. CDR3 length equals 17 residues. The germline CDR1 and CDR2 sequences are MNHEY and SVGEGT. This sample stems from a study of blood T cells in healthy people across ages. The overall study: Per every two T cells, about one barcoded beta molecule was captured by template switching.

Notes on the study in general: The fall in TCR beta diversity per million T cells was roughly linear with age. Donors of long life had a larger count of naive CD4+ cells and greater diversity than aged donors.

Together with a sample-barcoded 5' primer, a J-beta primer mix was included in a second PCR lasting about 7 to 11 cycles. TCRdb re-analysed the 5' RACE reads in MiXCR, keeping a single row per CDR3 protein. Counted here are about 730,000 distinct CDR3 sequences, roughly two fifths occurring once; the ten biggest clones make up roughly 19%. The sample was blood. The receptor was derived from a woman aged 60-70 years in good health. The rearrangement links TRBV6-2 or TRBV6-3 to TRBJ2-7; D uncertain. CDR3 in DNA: TGTGCCAGCGTTAAAGGGCCATTCGCGGAAAGCTCCTACGAGCAGTACTTC. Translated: CASVKGPFAESSYEQYF.